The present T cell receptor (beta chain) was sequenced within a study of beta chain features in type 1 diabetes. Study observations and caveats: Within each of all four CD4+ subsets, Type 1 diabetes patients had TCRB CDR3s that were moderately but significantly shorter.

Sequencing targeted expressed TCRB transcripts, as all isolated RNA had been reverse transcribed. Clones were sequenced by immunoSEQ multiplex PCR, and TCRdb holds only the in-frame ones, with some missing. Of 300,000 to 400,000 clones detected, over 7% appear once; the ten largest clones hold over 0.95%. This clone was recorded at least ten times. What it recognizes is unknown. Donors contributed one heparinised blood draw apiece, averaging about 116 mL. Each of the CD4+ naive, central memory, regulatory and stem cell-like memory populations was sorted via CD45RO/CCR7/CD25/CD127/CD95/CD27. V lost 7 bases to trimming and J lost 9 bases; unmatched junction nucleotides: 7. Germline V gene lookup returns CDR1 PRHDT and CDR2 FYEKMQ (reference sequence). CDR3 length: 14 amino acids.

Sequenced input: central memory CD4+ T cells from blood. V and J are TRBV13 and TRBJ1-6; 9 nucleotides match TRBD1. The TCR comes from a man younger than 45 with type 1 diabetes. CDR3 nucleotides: TGTGCCAGCAACCGTGCGGGACAGGGTTCACCCCTCCACTTT. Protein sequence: CASNRAGQGSPLHF. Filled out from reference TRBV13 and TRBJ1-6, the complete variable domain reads AAGVIQSPRHLIKEKRETATLKCYPIPRHDTVYWYQQGPGQDPQFLISFYEKMQSDKGSIPDRFSAQQFSDYHSELNMSSLELGDSALYFCASNRAGQGSPLHFGNGTRLTVT.